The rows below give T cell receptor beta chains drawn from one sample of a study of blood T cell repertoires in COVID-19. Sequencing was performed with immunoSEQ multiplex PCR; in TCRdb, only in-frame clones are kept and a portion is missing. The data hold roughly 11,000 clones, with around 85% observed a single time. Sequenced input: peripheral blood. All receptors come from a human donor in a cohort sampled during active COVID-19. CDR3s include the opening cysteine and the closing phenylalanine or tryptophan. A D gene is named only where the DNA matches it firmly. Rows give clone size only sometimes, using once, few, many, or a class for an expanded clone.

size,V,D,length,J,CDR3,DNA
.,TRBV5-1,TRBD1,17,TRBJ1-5,CASSEGTGGVSNQPQHF,TGCGCCAGCAGCGAGGGGACAGGGGGCGTTAGCAATCAGCCCCAGCATTTT
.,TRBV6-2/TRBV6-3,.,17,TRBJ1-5,CASSYGGKASGNQPQHF,TGTGCCAGCAGTTACGGAGGAAAGGCCAGCGGTAATCAGCCCCAGCATTTT
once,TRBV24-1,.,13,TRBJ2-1,CATSDRVYNEQFF,TGTGCCACCAGTGATAGAGTTTACAATGAGCAGTTCTTC
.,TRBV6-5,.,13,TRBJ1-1,CASSTRHRTEAFF,TGTGCCAGCAGTACCCGACACCGAACTGAAGCTTTCTTT
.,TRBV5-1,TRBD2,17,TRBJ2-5,CASSRQGLAGVGETQYF,TGCGCCAGCAGCCGCCAGGGACTAGCGGGAGTTGGGGAGACCCAGTACTTC
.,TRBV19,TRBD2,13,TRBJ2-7,CASMGGNSYEQYF,TGTGCCAGTATGGGGGGGAACTCCTACGAGCAGTACTTC
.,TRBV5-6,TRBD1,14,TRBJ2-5,CASSGTGGMETQYF,TGTGCCAGCAGCGGGACAGGGGGCATGGAGACCCAGTACTTC
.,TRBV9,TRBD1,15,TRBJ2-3,CASSVVDRGGDTQYF,TGTGCCAGCAGCGTAGTCGACAGGGGGGGAGATACGCAGTATTTT
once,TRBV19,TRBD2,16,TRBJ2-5,CATGNSGETYQETQYF,TGTGCCACCGGTAATAGCGGGGAGACGTACCAAGAGACCCAGTACTTC
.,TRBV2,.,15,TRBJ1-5,CASRGGGHSNQPQHF,TGTGCCAGCAGGGGGGGAGGGCATAGCAATCAGCCCCAGCATTTT
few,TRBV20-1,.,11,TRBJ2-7,CSARARGEQYF,TGCAGTGCTAGAGCTCGAGGCGAGCAGTACTTC
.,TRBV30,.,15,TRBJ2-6,CAWRRSYSGANVLTF,TGTGCCTGGAGGAGGTCGTACTCTGGGGCCAACGTCCTGACTTTC
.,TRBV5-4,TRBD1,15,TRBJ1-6,CASRAGGSYNSPLHF,TGTGCCAGCAGGGCAGGGGGTTCCTATAATTCACCCCTCCACTTT
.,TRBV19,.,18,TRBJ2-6,CASSISGGGSSGANVLTF,TGTGCCAGTAGTATATCTGGGGGCGGGAGCTCTGGGGCCAACGTCCTGACTTTC
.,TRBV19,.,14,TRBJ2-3,CASTGSRVTDTQYF,TGTGCCAGTACAGGGTCGCGTGTCACAGATACGCAGTATTTT
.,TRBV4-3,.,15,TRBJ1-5,CASSPTLRSGQPQHF,TGCGCCAGCAGCCCCACCCTCCGATCAGGTCAGCCCCAGCATTTT
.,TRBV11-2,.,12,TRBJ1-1,CASSPQGTEAFF,TGTGCCAGCAGCCCACAGGGCACTGAAGCTTTCTTT
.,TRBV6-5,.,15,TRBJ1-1,CASSYGGGWNTEAFF,TGTGCCAGCAGTTACGGAGGCGGATGGAACACTGAAGCTTTCTTT
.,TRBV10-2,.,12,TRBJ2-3,CASSATLDTQYF,TGCGCCAGCAGTGCTACCCTAGATACGCAGTATTTT
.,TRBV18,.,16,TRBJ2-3,CASSPRASTAADTQYF,TGTGCCAGCTCACCCCGGGCCAGTACAGCGGCAGATACGCAGTATTTT
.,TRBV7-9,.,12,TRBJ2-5,CASSLRGETQYF,TGTGCCAGCAGCTTAAGGGGAGAGACCCAGTACTTC
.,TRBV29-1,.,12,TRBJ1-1,CSVEGARTEAFF,TGCAGCGTTGAAGGGGCGCGCACTGAAGCTTTCTTT
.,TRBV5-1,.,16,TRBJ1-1,CASSLAQGPLYTEAFF,TGCGCCAGCAGCTTGGCCCAGGGGCCTTTGTACACTGAAGCTTTCTTT
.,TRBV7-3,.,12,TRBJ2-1,CASSLMRNEQFF,TGTGCCAGCAGCTTAATGCGAAATGAGCAGTTCTTC
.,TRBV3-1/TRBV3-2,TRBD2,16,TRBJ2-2,CASSPLAGVGTGELFF,TGTGCCAGCAGCCCACTAGCGGGAGTTGGCACCGGGGAGCTGTTTTTT
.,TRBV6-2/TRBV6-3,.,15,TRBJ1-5,CASSRDNNSNQPQHF,TGTGCCAGCAGCCGCGACAACAATAGCAATCAGCCCCAGCATTTT
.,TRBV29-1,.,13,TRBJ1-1,CSAVKRGYTEAFF,TGCAGCGCCGTCAAGCGGGGCTACACTGAAGCTTTCTTT
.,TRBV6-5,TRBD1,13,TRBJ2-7,CASGDRGRDEQYF,TGTGCCAGCGGCGACAGGGGGCGCGACGAGCAGTACTTC
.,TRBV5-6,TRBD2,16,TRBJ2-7,CASSRRTSGPSYEQYF,TGTGCCAGCAGCCGAAGGACTAGCGGGCCCTCCTACGAGCAGTACTTC
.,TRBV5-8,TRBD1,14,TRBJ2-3,CASIRRQGTDTQYF,TGTGCCAGCATACGACGACAGGGAACAGATACGCAGTATTTT
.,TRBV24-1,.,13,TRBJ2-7,CATSDRLVHEQYF,TGTGCCACCAGTGATCGGCTAGTACACGAGCAGTACTTC
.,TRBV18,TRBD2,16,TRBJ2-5,CASSPPGTSGGETQYF,TGTGCCAGCTCACCTCCCGGGACCTCGGGAGGGGAGACCCAGTACTTC
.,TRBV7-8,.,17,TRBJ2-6,CASSLSPQGSGANVLTF,TGTGCCAGCAGCTTATCTCCTCAGGGCTCTGGGGCCAACGTCCTGACTTTC
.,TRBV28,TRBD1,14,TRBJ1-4,CASSLQGATEKLFF,TGTGCCAGCAGTTTACAGGGGGCCACTGAAAAACTGTTTTTT
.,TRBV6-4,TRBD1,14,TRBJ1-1,CASSTTGGSTEAFF,TGTGCCAGCAGCACGACAGGGGGTAGCACTGAAGCTTTCTTT
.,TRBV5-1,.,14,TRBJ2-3,CASSLIRQGDTQYF,TGCGCCAGCAGCTTGATTCGGCAGGGGGATACGCAGTATTTT
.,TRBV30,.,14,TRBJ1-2,CAWSVPGHLYGYTF,TGTGCCTGGAGTGTCCCAGGACATCTCTATGGCTACACCTTC
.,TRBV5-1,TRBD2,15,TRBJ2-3,CASSSGTSTADTQYF,TGCGCCAGCAGCTCGGGGACTAGTACGGCGGATACGCAGTATTTT
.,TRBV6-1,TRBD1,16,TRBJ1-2,CASSERQGATGYGYTF,TGTGCCAGCAGTGAGCGACAGGGGGCGACAGGCTATGGCTACACCTTC
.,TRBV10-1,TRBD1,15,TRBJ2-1,CASSDAGGSYNEQFF,TGCGCCAGCAGTGATGCAGGGGGCTCCTACAATGAGCAGTTCTTC
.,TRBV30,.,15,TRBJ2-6,CAWSGAASGANVLTF,TGTGCCTGGAGTGGGGCCGCCTCTGGGGCCAACGTCCTGACTTTC
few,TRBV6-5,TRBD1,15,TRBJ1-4,CASSYDWTGDEKLFF,TGTGCCAGCAGTTACGATTGGACAGGGGATGAAAAACTGTTTTTT
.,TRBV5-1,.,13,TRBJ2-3,CASSLNSRDTQYF,TGCGCCAGCAGCTTGAATTCGAGGGATACGCAGTATTTT
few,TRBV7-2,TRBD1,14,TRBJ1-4,CASSLDRGNEKLFF,TGTGCCAGCAGCTTAGACAGGGGTAATGAAAAACTGTTTTTT
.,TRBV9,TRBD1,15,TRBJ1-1,CASSPSGTGLTEAFF,TGTGCCAGCAGCCCATCCGGGACAGGGCTCACTGAAGCTTTCTTT
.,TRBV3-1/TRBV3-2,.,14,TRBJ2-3,CASSQGGGSDTQYF,TGTGCCAGCAGCCAAGGTGGGGGGTCAGATACGCAGTATTTT
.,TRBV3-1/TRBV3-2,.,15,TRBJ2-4,CASSQVMFSMNIQYF,TGTGCCAGCAGCCAAGTCATGTTCTCTATGAACATTCAGTACTTC
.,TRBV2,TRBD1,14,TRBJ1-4,CASSVWTGNEKLFF,TGTGCCAGCAGTGTTTGGACAGGGAACGAAAAACTGTTTTTT
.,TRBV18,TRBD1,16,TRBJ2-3,CASSFGQGAFPDTQYF,TGTGCCAGCTCCTTCGGACAGGGGGCATTCCCAGATACGCAGTATTTT
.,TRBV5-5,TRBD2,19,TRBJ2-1,CASSPTRTSGGAGYNEQFF,TGTGCCAGCAGCCCCACCCGTACTAGCGGGGGGGCCGGATACAATGAGCAGTTCTTC
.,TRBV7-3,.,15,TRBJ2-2,CASSLKAGATGELFF,TGTGCCAGCAGCTTAAAGGCAGGGGCCACCGGGGAGCTGTTTTTT
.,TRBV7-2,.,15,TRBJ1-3,CASSLARDTGNTIYF,TGTGCCAGCAGCTTAGCTCGGGACACGGGAAACACCATATATTTT